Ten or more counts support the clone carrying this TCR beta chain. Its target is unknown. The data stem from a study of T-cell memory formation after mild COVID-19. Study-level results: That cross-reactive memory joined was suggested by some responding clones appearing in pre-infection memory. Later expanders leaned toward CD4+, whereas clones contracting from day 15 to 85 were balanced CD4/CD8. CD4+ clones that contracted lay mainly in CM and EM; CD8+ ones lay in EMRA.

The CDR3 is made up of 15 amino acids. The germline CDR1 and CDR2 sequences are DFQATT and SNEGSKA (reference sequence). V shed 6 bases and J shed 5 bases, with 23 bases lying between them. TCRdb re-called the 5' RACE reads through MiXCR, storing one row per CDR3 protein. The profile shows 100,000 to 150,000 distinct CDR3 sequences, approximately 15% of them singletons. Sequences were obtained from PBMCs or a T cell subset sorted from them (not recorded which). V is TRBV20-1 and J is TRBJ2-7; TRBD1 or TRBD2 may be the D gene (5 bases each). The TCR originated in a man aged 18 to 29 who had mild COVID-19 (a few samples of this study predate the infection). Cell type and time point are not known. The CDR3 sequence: CSAPPRGRGSNEQYF. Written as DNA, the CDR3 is TGCAGTGCCCCGCCCCGGGGTAGGGGCTCGAACGAGCAGTACTTC.